This T cell receptor (beta chain) was observed in a study of T cells after yellow fever vaccination. Study context: Preparation of the low-cell-number fractions used SMART-Seq v4 Ultra Low Input. General study findings and limits: Weaker, the secondary response peaked sooner, at day 5 versus 15. Reappearing after the booster were most of the clones from primary vaccination (about 96% CD4, 88% CD8).

A remark on this clonotype: Its antigen is currently unknown.

By 5'RACE template switching, TCR cDNA was produced, with a universal primer site and UMIs added in the process. MiXCR was run by TCRdb on the 5' RACE reads, yielding one entry per CDR3 protein. The sample gives around 600,000 distinct CDR3 sequences, 9% to 15% of which show up once; about 15% is in the top ten. Trimming pared 0 bases from V and 10 bases from J, leaving 12 bases between. Germline values: CDR1 MNHGY, CDR2 SAAAGT. The CDR3 sequence is 13 residues long. Sequenced material: PBMCs, taken on the day of the yellow fever booster vaccination. The V and J genes are TRBV6-8 and TRBJ1-2; D not resolved. This clonotype was sampled from a man aged 25 to 45 who received the YFV17D yellow fever vaccine. The CDR3 here is CASSYSLGLAYTF. As DNA, the CDR3 is TGTGCCAGCAGTTACTCTTTGGGCTTGGCCTACACCTTC.